The clone carrying this T cell receptor beta chain was seen repeatedly, ten times or more. What it binds is not known. Found in a library prepared for alpha chains, this beta chain is an off-target read, and its abundance has little meaning. A unique molecular identifier was attached to every TCR cDNA molecule. TCRdb used MiXCR to reprocess the 5' RACE reads, holding one entry per CDR3 protein. The table has around 8,000 distinct CDR3 sequences, roughly 9.2% seen once. These data originate in a study of spatial heterogeneity in lung cancer. Whole-study results and caveats: Detection of ubiquitous tumor TCRs in blood was higher at resection than follow-up.

Time point here: sample taken at primary tumor resection. Sequencing was performed on whole RNA extracted from tumor and nontumor lung tissue, or from frozen PBMC, and the material was left unsorted. There were 75 or so donors, all of them untreated patients with early-stage non-small cell lung cancer. The sequence came from a male donor with early-stage non-small cell lung cancer. The source was PBMCs, collected at surgery.

CDR3 bases: TGCGCCAGCAGTCCGAGACAGGGGTCCTACAATGAGCAGTTCTTC. It translates to CASSPRQGSYNEQFF. The chain is built from TRBV23-1 and TRBJ2-1; TRBD1 matches at 8 bases. TRBV23-1 qualifies as an ORF whose function is uncertain. The CDR3 loop spans 15 amino acids. The V gene end was trimmed by 4 bases and the J gene end by 1 base; junction bases not matched to a gene: 3.